Listed below are T cell receptor beta chains from one sample, sequenced in a study of neurological immune-mediated disorders. Using its own MiXCR run on the 5' RACE reads, TCRdb lists one record per CDR3 protein. The sample includes approximately 87,000 distinct CDR3 sequences, 12% to 15% seen only once; the top ten take under 7%. Material: PBMCs. The receptors here all came from a woman in her 50s in good health. Both conserved end residues are part of each CDR3. The D gene is left open where the match is weak. Rows may omit the clone size; those that give it use once, few, many or a size class.

-	TRBV18	TRBJ1-2	-	CASSPRVANLYGYTF	TGTGCCAGCTCACCAAGGGTAGCAAACCTGTATGGCTACACCTTC
-	TRBV7-2	TRBJ1-5	many	CASSSGQVGNQPQHF	TGTGCCAGCAGCTCGGGTCAGGTGGGGAATCAGCCCCAGCATTTT
-	TRBV2	TRBJ1-2	-	CAISNDSASHGYTF	TGTGCCATCAGTAACGACAGTGCCTCTCATGGCTACACCTTC
-	TRBV7-6	TRBJ1-2	many	CASSLITGGGYTF	TGTGCCAGCAGCTTAATTACCGGAGGAGGCTACACCTTC
-	TRBV10-3	TRBJ1-4	many	CASYSGRNHEKLFF	TGTGCCTCCTATTCCGGCCGTAATCATGAAAAACTGTTTTTT
-	TRBV20-1	TRBJ1-2	many	CSARNQGYGGYTF	TGCAGTGCTAGAAATCAGGGGTACGGTGGCTACACCTTC
TRBD1	TRBV5-1	TRBJ1-1	many	CASSLGQGQPTEAFF	TGCGCCAGCAGCCTCGGACAGGGTCAACCCACTGAAGCTTTCTTT
-	TRBV20-1	TRBJ1-1	many	CSAKDLRILTEAFF	TGCAGTGCAAAAGACCTCAGGATCTTGACTGAAGCTTTCTTT
TRBD2	TRBV12-5	TRBJ2-1	many	CASGPTGGKREQFF	TGTGCTAGTGGGCCGACGGGGGGGAAGCGGGAGCAGTTCTTC
TRBD2	TRBV5-1	TRBJ2-2	-	CASSLLSGAHTGELFF	TGCGCCAGCAGCTTATTAAGCGGGGCGCACACCGGGGAGCTGTTTTTT
-	TRBV7-2	TRBJ2-3	many	CASSLARGTDTQYF	TGTGCCAGCAGCTTAGCCCGGGGCACAGATACGCAGTATTTT
-	TRBV7-2	TRBJ2-5	-	CASSPVRIQETQYF	TGTGCCAGCAGCCCTGTACGGATCCAAGAGACCCAGTACTTC
TRBD1	TRBV7-9	TRBJ2-5	many	CASSSVIPGQGYQETQYF	TGTGCCAGCAGCTCGGTAATACCGGGACAGGGCTACCAAGAGACCCAGTACTTC
-	TRBV3-1	TRBJ2-1	many	CASSQARQADNEQFF	TGTGCCAGCAGCCAGGCAAGGCAGGCTGACAATGAGCAGTTCTTC
-	TRBV10-3	TRBJ1-3	many	CARTVVFCENTIYF	TGTGCACGGACAGTGGTATTCTGCGAAAACACCATATATTTT
TRBD2	TRBV5-1	TRBJ2-1	few	CASSQRLAGGNEQFF	TGCGCCAGCAGCCAACGACTAGCGGGGGGCAATGAGCAGTTCTTC
-	TRBV5-1	TRBJ2-3	many	CASRPLWGSSTDTQYF	TGCGCCAGCAGGCCCCTTTGGGGGTCAAGCACAGATACGCAGTATTTT
-	TRBV6-5	TRBJ1-1	few	CASSYGGGGFSLTEAFF	TGTGCCAGCAGTTATGGGGGCGGGGGTTTTTCTCTCACTGAAGCTTTCTTT
TRBD2	TRBV20-1	TRBJ2-5	many	CSARDRVAGNQYF	TGCAGTGCTAGAGATCGGGTAGCGGGAAACCAGTACTTC
-	TRBV28	TRBJ2-5	-	CASISGRLEETQYF	TGTGCCAGCATCAGCGGGCGACTTGAAGAGACCCAGTACTTC
TRBD1	TRBV29-1	TRBJ2-2	once	CSVGTGANTGELFF	TGCAGCGTTGGGACAGGGGCGAACACCGGGGAGCTGTTTTTT
TRBD1	TRBV2	TRBJ2-2	many	CASKDRGRGELFF	TGTGCCAGCAAGGACAGGGGCCGCGGGGAGCTGTTTTTT
TRBD2	TRBV27	TRBJ2-3	many	CASKLLGGGNTDTQYF	TGTGCCAGCAAATTACTTGGGGGGGGTAACACAGATACGCAGTATTTT
-	TRBV5-1	TRBJ1-3	many	CASSVRPGPNTGNTIYF	TGCGCCAGCAGCGTACGACCGGGACCCAATACAGGAAACACCATATATTTT
TRBD2	TRBV2	TRBJ2-7	many	CASGGRGAGYEQYF	TGTGCCAGCGGGGGGCGGGGGGCCGGCTACGAGCAGTACTTC
TRBD1	TRBV20-1	TRBJ1-2	many	CSARGTGFHYGYTF	TGCAGTGCTAGAGGGACAGGGTTTCACTATGGCTACACCTTC
-	TRBV7-9	TRBJ2-7	many	CASSLEGIGFYEQYF	TGTGCCAGCAGCTTAGAGGGCATCGGGTTCTACGAGCAGTACTTC
-	TRBV28	TRBJ2-1	many	CASSPLGLRAGEQFF	TGTGCCAGCAGCCCTCTGGGGCTACGCGCGGGTGAGCAGTTCTTC
-	TRBV19	TRBJ1-2	few	CASRTTGGYTF	TGTGCCAGTAGGACAACGGGAGGCTACACCTTC
-	TRBV7-8	TRBJ1-1	-	CASSLLRPSTENTEAFF	TGTGCCAGCAGCTTACTCCGTCCTTCGACTGAGAACACTGAAGCTTTCTTT
-	TRBV5-6	TRBJ1-5	many	CASSPGVGQPQHF	TGTGCCAGCAGTCCAGGGGTAGGACAGCCCCAGCATTTT
-	TRBV29-1	TRBJ1-2	many	CSARELSGYTF	TGCAGCGCCCGTGAGCTCTCCGGCTACACCTTC
-	TRBV20-1	TRBJ2-3	many	CSAPGIRGGRDTQYF	TGCAGTGCTCCAGGGATCAGGGGCGGGAGAGATACGCAGTATTTT
-	TRBV5-1	TRBJ1-1	many	CASSLGDMGSEAFF	TGCGCCAGCAGCTTGGGGGATATGGGTTCTGAAGCTTTCTTT
-	TRBV5-1	TRBJ1-2	many	CASSRGEAALHPYGYTF	TGCGCCAGCAGCCGGGGGGAGGCCGCGCTCCACCCCTATGGCTACACCTTC
-	TRBV6-1	TRBJ1-3	many	CASTLWGSGNTIYF	TGTGCCAGCACCCTTTGGGGAAGTGGAAACACCATATATTTT
-	TRBV5-1	TRBJ1-4	many	CASSLEAFGTPTNEKLFF	TGCGCCAGCAGCTTGGAGGCCTTCGGGACACCAACTAATGAAAAACTGTTTTTT
TRBD1	TRBV5-1	TRBJ1-1	many	CASSFGTEVGEAFF	TGCGCCAGCAGCTTCGGGACAGAAGTCGGTGAAGCTTTCTTT
-	TRBV28	TRBJ1-1	many	CASSSLGITEAFF	TGTGCCAGCAGTTCTCTCGGGATCACTGAAGCTTTCTTT
TRBD2	TRBV7-2	TRBJ2-3	many	CASSQGLPTDTQYF	TGTGCCAGCAGCCAGGGACTACCCACAGATACGCAGTATTTT
TRBD2	TRBV7-6	TRBJ2-1	many	CASSHRGLASYNEQFF	TGTGCCAGCAGCCACCGGGGACTAGCGAGTTACAATGAGCAGTTCTTC
TRBD2	TRBV20-1	TRBJ2-1	many	CSARAGVTYNEQFF	TGCAGTGCTAGGGCGGGAGTAACCTACAATGAGCAGTTCTTC
-	TRBV6-6	TRBJ2-4	-	CASSYSWIRGIEAEAKNIQYF	TGTGCCAGCAGTTACTCCTGGATTCGTGGTATTGAGGCCGAAGCCAAAAACATTCAGTACTTC
-	TRBV12-3/TRBV12-4	TRBJ1-3	-	CASSLARQKTSGNTIYF	TGTGCCAGCAGTTTAGCGCGACAGAAAACCTCTGGAAACACCATATATTTT